This T cell receptor (beta chain) was captured in a study of T-cell reconstitution after alpha-beta-depleted transplantation in children. Trimming shortened V by 4 bases and J by 0 bases, and 12 bases separated the two germline ends. This CDR3 contains 15 residues. The germline V gene encodes CDR1 ENHRY and CDR2 SYGVKD. It was with unique molecular identifiers that the TCRbeta library was prepared. TCRdb called the PCR reads again in MiXCR, with one record for every CDR3 protein. The sample contains approximately 520,000 distinct CDR3 sequences, 30% to 35% of which appear only once. The input for sequencing was PBMCs from the stem cell graft donor, taken from the stem cell graft. The chain links TRBV10-3 to TRBJ2-5; no definite D call. This clonotype originated in a human donor who donated a stem cell graft to a child with aplastic anemia. CDR3 nucleotides: TGTGCCATCAGTGCCCAATTGACAAACCAAGAGACCCAGTACTTC. As protein: CAISAQLTNQETQYF.